This T cell receptor beta chain was observed in a study of CD8+ T cells in alopecia areata. Investigators sorted PBMCs to obtain both CD4+ and CD8+ T cells. This CDR3 has 14 amino acids. The germline CDR1 and CDR2 sequences are MNHNY and SVGAGI (reference sequence). The V and J ends lost 6 bases and 3 bases, in that order; junction bases with no gene match: 5. Extracted RNA was reverse transcribed, and the resulting cDNA served as sequencing template. TCRdb keeps only in-frame clones here, not all; method: immunoSEQ multiplex PCR. The table includes roughly 250,000 clones, roughly two thirds detected once.

This receptor was identified in a human donor with alopecia areata. The sample here was CD4+ T cells sorted from blood, taken at week 0. The genes are TRBV6-6 and TRBJ2-5; 9 bases agree with TRBD2. The CDR3 protein is CASRWIAGEETQYF. The DNA for the CDR3 is TGTGCCAGCAGATGGATAGCGGGGGAAGAGACCCAGTACTTC.